This T cell receptor (beta chain) was recorded in a study of multiple sclerosis patients with progressive multifocal leukoencephalopathy. The germline V gene encodes CDR1 SGHRS and CDR2 YFSETQ. Losses at the gene ends were 6 bases for V and 5 bases for J; bases not matched to a gene: 9. The CDR3 consists of 14 residues. Libraries were prepared by immunoSEQ multiplex PCR; TCRdb keeps only in-frame clonotypes and omits some of them. The sample includes more than 20,000 clones, 85% to 95% seen only once; the top ten take 2% to 2.5%. This sample's time point: roughly 13 months of natalizumab therapy. The receptor comes from a man aged 25-45 years with multiple sclerosis. The V call is TRBV5-1, the J call TRBJ2-5, with 8 bases lining up with TRBD2. The material sequenced was PBMCs, taken from a patient treated with natalizumab. DNA of the CDR3: TGCGCCAGCACCCTAATTAGCGGGAAGGAGACCCAGTACTTC. Protein product: CASTLISGKETQYF.